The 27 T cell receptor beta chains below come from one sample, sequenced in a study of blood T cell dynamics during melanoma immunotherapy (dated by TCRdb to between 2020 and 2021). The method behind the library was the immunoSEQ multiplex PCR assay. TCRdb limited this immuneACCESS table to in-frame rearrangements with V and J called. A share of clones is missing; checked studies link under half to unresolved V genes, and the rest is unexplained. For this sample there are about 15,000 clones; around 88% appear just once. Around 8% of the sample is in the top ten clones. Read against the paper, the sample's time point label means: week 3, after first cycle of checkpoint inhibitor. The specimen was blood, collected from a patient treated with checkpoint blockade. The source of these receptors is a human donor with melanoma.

DNA of the CDR3: TGTGCCAGCAGCTTAGCCGGGACGGCCTCCTATGGCTACACCTTC. Its protein product is CASSLAGTASYGYTF. The chain employs TRBV7-2 and TRBJ1-2; a possible D gene is TRBD1 (5 bases). The V gene lost 0 bases and the J gene lost 4 bases, with 12 bases spanning the gap. This CDR3 spans 15 amino acids. Looked up from germline, CDR1 is SGHTA and CDR2 is FQGNSA.

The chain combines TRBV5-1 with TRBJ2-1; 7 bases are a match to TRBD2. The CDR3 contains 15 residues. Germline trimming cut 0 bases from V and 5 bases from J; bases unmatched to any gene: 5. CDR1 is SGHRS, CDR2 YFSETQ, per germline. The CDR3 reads CASSLGGRADNEQFF. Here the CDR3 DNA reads TGCGCCAGCAGCTTGGGTGGGAGGGCCGACAATGAGCAGTTCTTC.

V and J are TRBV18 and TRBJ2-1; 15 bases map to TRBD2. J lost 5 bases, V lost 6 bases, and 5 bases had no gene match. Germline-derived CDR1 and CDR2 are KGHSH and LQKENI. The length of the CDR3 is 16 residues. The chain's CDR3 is CASSAGLAGGDNEQFF. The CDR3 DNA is TGTGCCAGCTCTGCCGGACTAGCGGGAGGGGACAATGAGCAGTTCTTC. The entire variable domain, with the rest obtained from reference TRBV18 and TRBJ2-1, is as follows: NAGVMQNPRHLVRRRGQEARLRCSPMKGHSHVYWYRQLPEEGLKFMVYLQKENIIDESGMPKERFSAEFPKEGPSILRIQQVVRGDSAAYFCASSAGLAGGDNEQFFGPGTRLTVL.

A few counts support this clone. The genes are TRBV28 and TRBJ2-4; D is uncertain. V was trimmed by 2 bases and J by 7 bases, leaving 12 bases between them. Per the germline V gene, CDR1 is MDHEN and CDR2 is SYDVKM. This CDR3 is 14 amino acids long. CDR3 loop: CASSLPGIGNIQYF. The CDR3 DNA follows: TGTGCCAGCAGTTTACCAGGAATCGGGAACATTCAGTACTTC.

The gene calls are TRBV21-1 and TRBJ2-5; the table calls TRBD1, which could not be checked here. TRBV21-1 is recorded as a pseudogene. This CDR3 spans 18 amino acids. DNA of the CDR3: TGTGCCAGCAGCAGAAAAAGGGGTGGGTTTGGGAACCAAGAGACCCAGTACTTC. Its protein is CASSRKRGGFGNQETQYF.

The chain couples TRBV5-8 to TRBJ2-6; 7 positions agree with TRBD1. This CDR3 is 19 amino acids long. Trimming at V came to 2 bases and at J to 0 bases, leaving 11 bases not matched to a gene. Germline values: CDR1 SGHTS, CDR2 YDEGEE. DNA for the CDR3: TGTGCCAGCAGCTTAACGACAGGGACGGGGAGCTCTGGGGCCAACGTCCTGACTTTC. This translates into CASSLTTGTGSSGANVLTF.

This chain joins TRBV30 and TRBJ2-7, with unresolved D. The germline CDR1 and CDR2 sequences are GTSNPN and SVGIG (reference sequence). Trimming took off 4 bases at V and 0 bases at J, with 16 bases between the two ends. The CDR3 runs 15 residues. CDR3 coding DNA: TGTGCCTGGACCAGGACGGTCCCTAGCTCCTACGAGCAGTACTTC. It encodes CAWTRTVPSSYEQYF.

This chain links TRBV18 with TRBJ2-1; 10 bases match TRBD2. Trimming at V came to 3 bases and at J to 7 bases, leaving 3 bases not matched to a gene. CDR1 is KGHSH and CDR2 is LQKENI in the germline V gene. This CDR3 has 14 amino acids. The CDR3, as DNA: TGTGCCAGCTCACCGGGGACTAGCGTAAATGAGCAGTTCTTC. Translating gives CASSPGTSVNEQFF.

In nucleotides, the CDR3 is TGCGCCAGCAGCTTGACGACCGGGACAGGGTATGAATACACCTTC. Amino acid sequence: CASSLTTGTGYEYTF. The chain recombines TRBV5-1 with TRBJ1-2; 9 nucleotides agree with TRBD1. CDR3 length: 15 residues. Germline loops: CDR1 SGHRS, CDR2 YFSETQ. V dropped 1 base and J dropped 11; count of bases not matched to a gene: 12.

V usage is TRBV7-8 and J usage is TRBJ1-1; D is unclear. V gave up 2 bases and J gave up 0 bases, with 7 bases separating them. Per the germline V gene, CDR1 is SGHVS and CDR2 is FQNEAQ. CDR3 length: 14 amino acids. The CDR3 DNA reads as TGTGCCAGCAGCTTATACAGCCTGAACACTGAAGCTTTCTTT. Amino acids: CASSLYSLNTEAFF. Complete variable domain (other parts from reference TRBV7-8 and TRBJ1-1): GAGVSQSPRYKVAKRGQDVALRCDPISGHVSLFWYQQALGQGPEFLTYFQNEAQLDKSGLPSDRFFAERPEGSVSTLKIQRTQQEDSAVYLCASSLYSLNTEAFFGQGTRLTVV.

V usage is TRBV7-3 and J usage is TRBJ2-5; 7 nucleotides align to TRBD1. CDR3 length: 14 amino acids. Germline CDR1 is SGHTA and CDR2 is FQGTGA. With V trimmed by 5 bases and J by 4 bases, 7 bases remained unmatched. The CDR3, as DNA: TGTGCCAGCAGCCCCGGACAGGTGGGAGAGACCCAGTACTTC. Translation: CASSPGQVGETQYF. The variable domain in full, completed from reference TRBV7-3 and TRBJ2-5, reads GAGVSQTPSNKVTEKGKYVELRCDPISGHTALYWYRQSLGQGPEFLIYFQGTGAADDSGLPNDRFFAVRPEGSVSTLKIQRTERGDSAVYLCASSPGQVGETQYFGPGTRLLVL.

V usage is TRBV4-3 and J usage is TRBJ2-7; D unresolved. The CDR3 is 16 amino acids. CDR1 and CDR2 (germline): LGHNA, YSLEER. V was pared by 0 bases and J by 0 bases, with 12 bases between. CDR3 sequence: CASSQERVPLSYEQYF. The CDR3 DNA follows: TGCGCCAGCAGCCAAGAAAGGGTTCCCCTCTCCTACGAGCAGTACTTC.

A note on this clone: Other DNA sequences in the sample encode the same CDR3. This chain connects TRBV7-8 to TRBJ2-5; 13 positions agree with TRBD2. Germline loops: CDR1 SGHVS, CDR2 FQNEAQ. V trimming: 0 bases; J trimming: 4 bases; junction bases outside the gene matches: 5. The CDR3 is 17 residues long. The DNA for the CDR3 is TGTGCCAGCAGCTTAGCGGGGACTAGCGGGAATCTAGAGACCCAGTACTTC. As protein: CASSLAGTSGNLETQYF.

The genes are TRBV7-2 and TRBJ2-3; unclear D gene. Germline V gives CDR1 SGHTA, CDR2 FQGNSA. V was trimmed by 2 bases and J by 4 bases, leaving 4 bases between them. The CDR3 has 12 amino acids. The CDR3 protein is CASSLLADTQYF. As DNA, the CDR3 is TGTGCCAGCAGCTTACTAGCAGATACGCAGTATTTT.

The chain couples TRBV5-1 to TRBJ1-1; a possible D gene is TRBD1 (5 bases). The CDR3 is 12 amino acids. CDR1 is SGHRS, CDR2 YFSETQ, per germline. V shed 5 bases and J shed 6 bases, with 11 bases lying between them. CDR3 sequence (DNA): TGCGCCAGCAGGGGGCGTTTCTCTGAAGCTTTCTTT. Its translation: CASRGRFSEAFF.

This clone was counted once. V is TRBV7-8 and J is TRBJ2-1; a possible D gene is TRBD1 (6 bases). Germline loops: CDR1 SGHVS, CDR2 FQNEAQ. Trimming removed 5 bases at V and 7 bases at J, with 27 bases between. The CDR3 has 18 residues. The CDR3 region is CASSPYPPGPLGGNEQFF. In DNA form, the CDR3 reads TGTGCCAGCAGCCCGTACCCCCCGGGACCCCTAGGGGGTAATGAGCAGTTCTTC.

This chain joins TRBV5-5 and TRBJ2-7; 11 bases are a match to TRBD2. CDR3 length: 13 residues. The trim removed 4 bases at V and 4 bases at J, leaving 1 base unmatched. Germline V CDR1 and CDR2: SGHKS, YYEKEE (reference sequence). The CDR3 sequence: CASSRLAGYEQYF. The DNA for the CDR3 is TGTGCCAGCAGCCGACTAGCGGGATACGAGCAGTACTTC.

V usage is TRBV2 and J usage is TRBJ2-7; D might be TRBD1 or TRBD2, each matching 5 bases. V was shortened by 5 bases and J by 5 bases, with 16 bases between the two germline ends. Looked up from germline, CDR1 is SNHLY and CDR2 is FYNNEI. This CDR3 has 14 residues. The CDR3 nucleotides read TGTGCCAGCAGTCTTGAGGGGACGATGCACGAGCAGTACTTC. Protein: CASSLEGTMHEQYF.

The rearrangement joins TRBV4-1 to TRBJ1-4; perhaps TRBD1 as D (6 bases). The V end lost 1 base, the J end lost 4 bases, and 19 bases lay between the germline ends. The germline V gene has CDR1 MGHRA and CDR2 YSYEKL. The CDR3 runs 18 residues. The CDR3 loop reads CASSQVGGGQLHNEKLFF. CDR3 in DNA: TGCGCCAGCAGCCAAGTAGGGGGAGGGCAACTCCATAATGAAAAACTGTTTTTT.

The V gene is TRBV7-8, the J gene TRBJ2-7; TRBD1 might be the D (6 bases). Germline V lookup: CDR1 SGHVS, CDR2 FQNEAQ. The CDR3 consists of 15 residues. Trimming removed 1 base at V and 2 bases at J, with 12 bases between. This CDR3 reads CASSLEAGDPYEQYF. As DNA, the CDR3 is TGTGCCAGCAGCTTAGAGGCAGGGGACCCCTACGAGCAGTACTTC.

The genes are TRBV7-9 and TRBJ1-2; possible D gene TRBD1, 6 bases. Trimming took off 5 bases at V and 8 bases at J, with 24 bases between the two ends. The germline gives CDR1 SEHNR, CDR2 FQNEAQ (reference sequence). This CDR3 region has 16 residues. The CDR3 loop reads CASSPTLEGGAEGYTF. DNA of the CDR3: TGTGCCAGCAGCCCAACCCTTGAGGGGGGCGCAGAGGGCTACACCTTC.

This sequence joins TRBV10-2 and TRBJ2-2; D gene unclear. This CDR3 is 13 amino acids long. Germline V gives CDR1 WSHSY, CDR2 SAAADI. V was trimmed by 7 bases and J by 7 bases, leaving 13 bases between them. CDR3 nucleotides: TGCGCCAGCATTAACTTCCTTGGCGGGGAGCTGTTTTTT. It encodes CASINFLGGELFF.

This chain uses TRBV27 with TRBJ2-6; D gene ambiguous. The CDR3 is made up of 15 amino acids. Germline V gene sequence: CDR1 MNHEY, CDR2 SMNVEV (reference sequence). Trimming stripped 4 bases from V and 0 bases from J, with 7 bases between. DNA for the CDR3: TGTGCCAGCAGTTCCGATTACTCTGGGGCCAACGTCCTGACTTTC. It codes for CASSSDYSGANVLTF.

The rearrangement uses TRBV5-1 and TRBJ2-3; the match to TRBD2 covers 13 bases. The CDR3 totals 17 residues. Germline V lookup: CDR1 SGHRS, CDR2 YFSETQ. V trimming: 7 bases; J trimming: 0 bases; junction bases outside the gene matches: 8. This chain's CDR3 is CASRGTSGASSTDTQYF. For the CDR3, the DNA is TGCGCCAGCCGTGGGACTAGCGGGGCCTCTAGCACAGATACGCAGTATTTT.

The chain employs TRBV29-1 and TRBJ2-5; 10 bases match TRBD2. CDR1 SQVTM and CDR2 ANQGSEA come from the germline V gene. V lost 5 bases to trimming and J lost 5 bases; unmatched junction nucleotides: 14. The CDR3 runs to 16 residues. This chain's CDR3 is CSVILGLAGVGETQYF. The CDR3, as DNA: TGCAGCGTTATCCTCGGTCTAGCGGGAGTGGGGGAGACCCAGTACTTC.

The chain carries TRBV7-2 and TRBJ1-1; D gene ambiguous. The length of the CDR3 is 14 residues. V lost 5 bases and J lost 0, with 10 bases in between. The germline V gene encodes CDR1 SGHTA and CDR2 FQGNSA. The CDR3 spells CASSLLTLNTEAFF. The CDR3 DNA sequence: TGTGCCAGCAGCCTACTAACACTGAACACTGAAGCTTTCTTT.

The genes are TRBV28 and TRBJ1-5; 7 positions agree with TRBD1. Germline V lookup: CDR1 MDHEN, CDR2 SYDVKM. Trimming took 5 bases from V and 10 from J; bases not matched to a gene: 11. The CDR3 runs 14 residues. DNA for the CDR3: TGTGCCAGCAGTCCAAGGACAGGAAAATTACCCCAGCATTTT. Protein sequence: CASSPRTGKLPQHF.